The T cell receptor (beta chain) under discussion was sequenced for a study of liver allograft versus peripheral blood T cells. For the study at large: Transplanted-liver and recipient peripheral blood T cell receptor repertoires were compared.

Germline V gene sequence: CDR1 ENHRY, CDR2 SYGVKD. The CDR3 contains 14 residues. V lost 8 bases to trimming and J lost 3 bases, with 14 bases between them. This clonotype is deemed medium-sized. TCRdb reprocessed the reads via MiXCR and lists one record per CDR3 protein. The table shows around 9,000 distinct CDR3 sequences, with about 20% occurring only once. The chain employs TRBV10-3 and TRBJ1-5, with a weak D call TRBD1 (6 bases). The source of this sequence is a human patient who had a liver transplant. Some T cells may have originated in the graft donor. The CDR3 loop reads CAIARGQDNQPQHF. The DNA for the CDR3 is TGTGCCATCGCGCGGGGGCAGGACAATCAGCCCCAGCATTTT.